The 23 T cell receptor beta chains presented below share a single source sample, sequenced in a study of shared T cell receptors in the human thymus. Data came from immunoSEQ multiplex PCR; TCRdb stores just in-frame clones and leaves some out. The sample lists 600,000 or so clones; around 87% were seen once. These data were also reused for a study on human thymus T cells.

Sequencing was carried out using thymocytes. All receptors come from a boy younger than two with a congenital heart defect.

The rearrangement uses TRBV5-4 and TRBJ2-7, with TRBD2 identical over 7 bases. The ends lost 3 bases at V and 1 base at J; junction bases unmatched: 1. From germline, CDR1 is SGHNT and CDR2 YYREEE (reference sequence). CDR3 size: 13 residues. CDR3 in amino acids: CASSSGGSYEQYF. In DNA, the CDR3 is TGTGCCAGCAGCTCCGGGGGGTCCTACGAGCAGTACTTC.

The chain has TRBV7-9 and TRBJ1-2; D unclear. The germline CDR1 and CDR2 sequences are SEHNR and FQNEAQ (reference sequence). This CDR3 comprises 14 residues. V dropped 5 bases and J dropped 0 bases, with 10 bases sitting between them. CDR3 sequence (DNA): TGTGCCAGCAGCAAAGAGGGAGCTAACTATGGCTACACCTTC. It encodes CASSKEGANYGYTF.

The chain employs TRBV29-1 and TRBJ2-3; D is unclear. The V gene lost 7 bases and the J gene lost 2 bases, with 7 bases spanning the gap. Germline V gene lookup returns CDR1 SQVTM and CDR2 ANQGSEA. This CDR3 is 11 amino acids long. This CDR3 reads CSAFYTDTQYF. The CDR3 region has the DNA TGCAGCGCCTTTTACACAGATACGCAGTATTTT.

There are a few counts of this clone. The chain links TRBV28 to TRBJ2-7; 11 positions agree with TRBD2. Germline trimming cut 3 bases from V and 0 bases from J; bases unmatched to any gene: 4. Germline CDR1 is MDHEN and CDR2 is SYDVKM. This CDR3 spans 16 amino acids. DNA for the CDR3: TGTGCCAGCAGTTTGCGACTAGCGGGGAACTCCTACGAGCAGTACTTC. Protein product: CASSLRLAGNSYEQYF.

The CDR3 is CASSSTYSGNTIYF. The CDR3 nucleotides are TGTGCCAGTAGCTCAACCTACTCTGGAAACACCATATATTTT. The rearrangement uses TRBV19 and TRBJ1-3; D uncertain. The ends were cut back, 6 bases at V and 0 bases at J, with 9 bases in the middle. Per the germline V gene, CDR1 is LNHDA and CDR2 is SQIVND (reference sequence). This CDR3 contains 14 residues.

This clone was detected only once. This sequence joins TRBV28 and TRBJ2-7, with TRBD1 identical over 8 bases. With 2 bases clipped from V and 6 bases from J, the junction kept 9 bases outside the gene matches. From germline, CDR1 is MDHEN and CDR2 SYDVKM. The CDR3 covers 15 residues. CDR3 coding DNA: TGTGCCAGCAGTTTAAAGACAGGGGATAGTTCCGAGCAGTACTTC. This sequence encodes CASSLKTGDSSEQYF.

This clone was observed a few times. The DNA for the CDR3 is TGTGCCATCAGTGATGTGGGACAGGGGGCGTATGGCTACACCTTC. Residues: CAISDVGQGAYGYTF. The rearrangement uses TRBV10-3 and TRBJ1-2; 12 nucleotides line up with TRBD1. The CDR3 extends over 15 amino acids. Germline CDR1 is ENHRY and CDR2 is SYGVKD. Trimming took 3 bases from V and 5 from J; bases not matched to a gene: 4.

The gene calls are TRBV19 and TRBJ2-5; 12 bases are shared with TRBD2. CDR3 length: 15 residues. In germline, CDR1 is LNHDA, CDR2 SQIVND (reference sequence). Trimming removed 9 bases from V and 5 bases from J; junction bases left unmatched: 10. The CDR3 nucleotides read TGTGCCAGCGCCGCTAGCGGGGGGGCCAGGGAGACCCAGTACTTC. Its translation: CASAASGGARETQYF. The entire variable domain, with the rest obtained from reference TRBV19 and TRBJ2-5, is as follows: DGGITQSPKYLFRKEGQNVTLSCEQNLNHDAMYWYRQDPGQGLRLIYYSQIVNDFQKGDIAEGYSVSREKKESFPLTVTSAQKNPTAFYLCASAASGGARETQYFGPGTRLLVL.

The chain has TRBV7-4 and TRBJ2-2; TRBD2 aligns across 7 bases. CDR1 and CDR2 from the germline V gene are SGHVT and SQSDAQ. CDR3 length: 16 amino acids. Trimming removed 5 bases from V and 1 base from J; junction bases left unmatched: 7. The CDR3 loop is CASSARTRRNTGELFF. CDR3 DNA sequence: TGTGCCAGCAGCGCCCGGACTAGAAGGAACACCGGGGAGCTGTTTTTT.

This clone came up a few times. The chain is built from TRBV15 and TRBJ2-7, with 7 bases that match TRBD1. CDR3 size: 11 residues. The J segment lost 13 bases and the V segment lost 6 bases, leaving 9 bases of the junction unmatched. Per the germline V gene, CDR1 is LNHNV and CDR2 is YYDKDF (reference sequence). CDR3 residues: CATSDTGTAYF. CDR3 nucleotides: TGTGCCACCAGTGATACCGGGACAGCTTACTTC. The complete variable domain, with remaining parts taken from reference TRBV15 and TRBJ2-7, reads DAMVIQNPRYQVTQFGKPVTLSCSQTLNHNVMYWYQQKSSQAPKLLFHYYDKDFNNEADTPDNFQSRRPNTSFCFLDIRSPGLGDTAMYLCATSDTGTAYFGPGTRLTVT.

This clone was recorded only once. The gene calls are TRBV2 and TRBJ1-2; tentative D call: TRBD1 (6 bases). V dropped 4 bases and J dropped 4 bases, with 13 bases sitting between them. The CDR3 covers 14 residues. Germline V CDR1 and CDR2: SNHLY, FYNNEI. CDR3 in DNA: TGTGCCAGCAGTGGAGACACAGGGCCCTATGGCTACACCTTC. This translates into CASSGDTGPYGYTF.

The genes are TRBV6-1 and TRBJ2-7; D is possibly TRBD1 (6 bases). The CDR3 consists of 14 residues. Germline V lookup: CDR1 MNHNS, CDR2 SASEGT. V lost 5 bases and J lost 4, with 15 bases in between. The CDR3 DNA is TGTGCCAGCAGTACCAACAGGGAGAGGTACGAGCAGTACTTC. Translating gives CASSTNRERYEQYF.

The chain uses TRBV5-1 and TRBJ2-1; TRBD2 matches at 10 bases. V lost 1 base, J lost 0 bases, and 10 bases stayed unmatched. CDR3 length: 19 residues. The V gene's germline CDR1 is SGHRS and CDR2 YFSETQ. The CDR3 DNA reads as TGCGCCAGCAGCTTGATATCACTAGCGGGGACCCACTCCTACAATGAGCAGTTCTTC. This sequence encodes CASSLISLAGTHSYNEQFF.

This chain connects TRBV20-1 to TRBJ2-1; no firm D call. The CDR3 is 10 amino acids. Germline lookup yields CDR1 DFQATT and CDR2 SNEGSKA (reference sequence). Trimming took 4 bases from V and 5 from J, leaving 3 bases between them. CDR3 DNA: TGCAGTGCTACTGACAATGAGCAGTTCTTC. It encodes CSATDNEQFF.

This chain joins TRBV2 and TRBJ2-7; tentative D call: TRBD1 (7 bases). Germline V gives CDR1 SNHLY, CDR2 FYNNEI. V shed 7 bases and J shed 4 bases, with 14 bases lying between them. The CDR3 extends over 13 amino acids. The CDR3 reads CASNMQGGYEQYF. CDR3 in DNA: TGTGCCAGCAATATGCAGGGGGGTTACGAGCAGTACTTC.

This chain links TRBV6-5 with TRBJ1-2; D is uncertain. Germline-derived CDR1 and CDR2 are MNHEY and SVGAGI. V gave up 6 bases and J gave up 4 bases, with 15 bases separating them. The CDR3 has 14 amino acids. CDR3 amino acids: CASSTGLMVYGYTF. For the CDR3, the DNA is TGTGCCAGCAGCACTGGACTGATGGTCTATGGCTACACCTTC.

This clone was counted once. Sequence at one end of the junction differs from germline and may be a read error. The rearrangement joins TRBV4-3 to TRBJ2-7; 8 bases fit TRBD1. The germline V gene encodes CDR1 LGHNA and CDR2 YSLEER. This CDR3 is built from 15 residues. CDR3 region: CASNQEGTGHYEQYF. The CDR3, as DNA: TGCGCCAGCAACCAAGAGGGGACAGGACACTACGAGCAGTACTTC.

This clone was detected a few times. This chain links TRBV5-1 with TRBJ2-1, with 14 bases aligning to TRBD2. CDR1 is SGHRS, CDR2 YFSETQ, per germline. The CDR3 consists of 15 residues. The ends lost 7 bases at V and 7 bases at J; junction bases unmatched: 7. CDR3 nucleotide sequence: TGCGCCAGCGAAACGACTAGCGGGGGGGCAAATGAGCAGTTCTTC. Translated, it gives CASETTSGGANEQFF.

This clone was seen just once. The rearrangement links TRBV27 to TRBJ1-1; 7 bases agree with TRBD1. Germline V CDR1 and CDR2: MNHEY, SMNVEV (reference sequence). With V trimmed by 5 bases and J by 4 bases, 10 bases remained unmatched. The CDR3 length is 15 residues. This CDR3 is CASSLQGSRLTEAFF. The DNA of the CDR3 is TGTGCCAGCAGTCTACAGGGGAGCAGGCTCACTGAAGCTTTCTTT.

The V gene is TRBV27, the J gene TRBJ2-7; the match to TRBD1 covers 11 bases. The CDR3 length is 16 residues. Germline assignment: CDR1 MNHEY and CDR2 SMNVEV (reference sequence). Trimming at V came to 0 bases and at J to 3 bases, leaving 4 bases not matched to a gene. Written as DNA, the CDR3 is TGTGCCAGCAGTTTATCGGGACAGGGGGGTTTCTACGAGCAGTACTTC. Protein sequence: CASSLSGQGGFYEQYF.

This sequence joins TRBV7-4 and TRBJ2-5; 14 bases agree with TRBD2. Germline values: CDR1 SGHVT, CDR2 SQSDAQ. This CDR3 has 20 amino acids. Losses at the gene ends were 4 bases for V and 1 base for J; bases not matched to a gene: 14. CDR3 DNA: TGTGCCAGCAGCTCGGTGGGACTAGCGGGGGCCCCAAAGTCCCAAGAGACCCAGTACTTC. The encoded protein is CASSSVGLAGAPKSQETQYF. Filled out from reference TRBV7-4 and TRBJ2-5, the complete variable domain reads GAGVSQSPRYKVAKRGRDVALRCDSISGHVTLYWYRQTLGQGSEVLTYSQSDAQRDKSGRPSGRFSAERPERSVSTLKIQRTEQGDSAVYLCASSSVGLAGAPKSQETQYFGPGTRLLVL.

The gene calls are TRBV7-2 and TRBJ2-7; 8 nucleotides line up with TRBD2. V lost 5 bases and J lost 3; bases outside the gene matches: 9. This CDR3 region has 15 residues. CDR1 and CDR2 (germline): SGHTA, FQGNSA. The DNA of the CDR3 is TGTGCCAGCAGCCGCCGGACTAGCCCCATCTACGAGCAGTACTTC. As protein: CASSRRTSPIYEQYF.

The chain links TRBV28 to TRBJ1-5, with D tentatively TRBD1 (5 bases). This CDR3 has 15 residues. Germline assignment: CDR1 MDHEN and CDR2 SYDVKM. The V gene lost 8 bases and the J gene lost 6 bases, with 20 bases spanning the gap. The CDR3 is CASGFWGLIPQPQHF. The CDR3 DNA reads TGTGCCAGCGGGTTTTGGGGCTTGATCCCTCAGCCCCAGCATTTT.